These 4 T cell receptor beta chains came from one sample sequenced in a study of blood T cell repertoires in COVID-19. Method: immunoSEQ multiplex PCR; TCRdb's copy keeps in-frame clones and lacks some. The repertoire holds a few hundred thousand clones, under 90% seen once, with around 1.7% in the top ten. Specimen: PBMCs or T cells enriched from blood (not recorded which). The source is a man between 35 and 55 years old who had recovered from COVID-19.

The genes are TRBV5-6 and TRBJ2-3; the match to TRBD1 covers 8 bases. V was pared by 0 bases and J by 2 bases, with 8 bases of the junction left unmatched. The CDR3 runs to 17 residues. CDR1 and CDR2 from the germline V gene are SGHDT and YYEEEE. CDR3 DNA sequence: TGTGCCAGCAGCTTGGAGCTAGCAGGGGGCAACACAGATACGCAGTATTTT. It yields the protein CASSLELAGGNTDTQYF.

The rearrangement uses TRBV13 and TRBJ1-6; TRBD1 matches at 10 bases. The germline V gene encodes CDR1 PRHDT and CDR2 FYEKMQ (reference sequence). V dropped 4 bases and J dropped 5; count of bases not matched to a gene: 5. This CDR3 comprises 16 residues. The CDR3 nucleotides are TGTGCCAGCAGCTCCGGGACAGGGGTTCATAATTCACCCCTCCACTTT. Protein product: CASSSGTGVHNSPLHF. Full variable domain (outside the CDR3, taken from reference TRBV13 and TRBJ1-6): AAGVIQSPRHLIKEKRETATLKCYPIPRHDTVYWYQQGPGQDPQFLISFYEKMQSDKGSIPDRFSAQQFSDYHSELNMSSLELGDSALYFCASSSGTGVHNSPLHFGNGTRLTVT.

V usage is TRBV10-3 and J usage is TRBJ2-5, with D possibly TRBD1 on 7 matching bases. The V gene lost 8 bases and the J gene lost 3 bases, with 13 bases spanning the gap. Germline loops: CDR1 ENHRY, CDR2 SYGVKD. This CDR3 region has 13 residues. CDR3 region: CAIQGGQKETQYF. CDR3 DNA: TGTGCCATCCAGGGGGGACAGAAAGAGACCCAGTACTTC.

This chain uses TRBV5-1 with TRBJ1-2, with 9 bases matching TRBD1. CDR3 length: 13 amino acids. V shed 4 bases, J shed 8 bases, and the junction held 6 bases outside the gene matches. Looked up from germline, CDR1 is SGHRS and CDR2 is YFSETQ. The CDR3 reads CASSPGQGWGYTF. For the CDR3, the DNA is TGCGCCAGCAGCCCGGGACAGGGTTGGGGCTACACCTTC.